This entry lists 21 T cell receptor beta chains sequenced from one sample in a study of T cells in Graves' hyperthyroidism and ophthalmopathy. Amplification targeted TCR beta CDR3 regions from RNA transcripts. Using the HTBI primer set, a first-round RT-PCR was run on the TCR CDR3. Via MiXCR, TCRdb re-called the multiplex PCR reads, giving one row per CDR3 protein. Among 300,000 to 450,000 distinct CDR3 sequences listed, 15% to 19% were seen once. The sequencing sample was made of blood. These receptors were obtained from a woman aged 18-29 years with Graves' hyperthyroidism that later progressed to Graves' ophthalmopathy.

This clonotype was counted at least ten times. The rearrangement uses TRBV28 and TRBJ2-5; TRBD2 matches 8 bases. Germline CDR1 MDHEN, CDR2 SYDVKM. J lost 5 bases, V lost 3 bases, and 20 bases had no gene match. The CDR3 contains 19 residues. CDR3 in DNA: TGTGCCAGCAGTTTGAGGGCCGTACCGGGACTAGGGGTCCGGGAGACCCAGTACTTC. Translating gives CASSLRAVPGLGVRETQYF. Using reference TRBV28 and TRBJ2-5 for the parts outside the CDR3, the full variable domain is DVKVTQSSRYLVKRTGEKVFLECVQDMDHENMFWYRQDPGLGLRLIYFSYDVKMKEKGDIPEGYSVSREKKERFSLILESASTNQTSMYLCASSLRAVPGLGVRETQYFGPGTRLLVL.

This clonotype has at least ten counts. V usage is TRBV18 and J usage is TRBJ2-3; 7 bases are a match to TRBD1. The CDR3 extends over 15 amino acids. Germline V CDR1 and CDR2: KGHSH, LQKENI. Unmatched junction bases numbered 8, after V lost 5 bases and J lost 3 bases. This CDR3 is CASSSPGQPTDTQYF. CDR3 nucleotide sequence: TGTGCCAGCTCATCCCCGGGACAGCCTACAGATACGCAGTATTTT.

The table lists this clonotype with a few counts. V gene TRBV10-3 combines with J gene TRBJ2-1, with D maybe TRBD2 (5 bases). The CDR3 totals 14 residues. Trimming removed 3 bases at V and 0 bases at J, with 6 bases between. Germline CDR1 and CDR2: ENHRY and SYGVKD. CDR3 DNA sequence: TGTGCCATCAGTGACCGGGACTCCTACAATGAGCAGTTCTTC. As protein: CAISDRDSYNEQFF.

This clonotype was observed a handful of times. The genes are TRBV20-1 and TRBJ1-2, with D maybe TRBD1 (6 bases). This CDR3 is built from 14 residues. Per the germline V gene, CDR1 is DFQATT and CDR2 is SNEGSKA (reference sequence). Trimming pared 0 bases from V and 3 bases from J, leaving 11 bases between. CDR3 amino acids: CSAREQGRDYGYTF. CDR3 in DNA: TGCAGTGCTAGAGAACAGGGAAGAGACTATGGCTACACCTTC.

J is TRBJ1-3 and V is TRBV9; D is unresolved. The ends were cut back, 2 bases at V and 0 bases at J, with 9 bases in the middle. The CDR3 length is 15 residues. Germline V gene data show CDR1 as SGDLS and CDR2 as YYNGEE. The CDR3 loop is CASSVSQASGNTIYF. Here the CDR3 DNA reads TGTGCCAGCAGCGTTTCCCAGGCCTCTGGAAACACCATATATTTT.

This clonotype has only a few counts. V is TRBV4-3 and J is TRBJ2-7; unclear D gene. Trimming removed 0 bases from V and 5 bases from J, with 11 bases in between. Germline values: CDR1 LGHNA, CDR2 YSLEER. There are 14 residues in the CDR3. The chain's CDR3 is CASSQDTNRDEQYF. The CDR3 DNA reads as TGCGCCAGCAGCCAAGATACAAATAGGGACGAGCAGTACTTC.

CDR3 in DNA: TGCGCCAGCAGCCAAGAAGGGGCAGAACGCTCCTACGAGCAGTACTTC. It encodes CASSQEGAERSYEQYF. V is TRBV4-1 and J is TRBJ2-7, with D maybe TRBD1 (5 bases). Germline-derived CDR1 and CDR2 are MGHRA and YSYEKL. The CDR3 runs 16 residues. V was clipped by 0 bases and J by 0 bases, with 12 bases between them.

This clonotype was counted at least ten times. The chain joins TRBV2 to TRBJ2-3; tentative D call: TRBD1 (6 bases). Germline CDR1 is SNHLY and CDR2 is FYNNEI. CDR3 length: 17 amino acids. V lost 4 bases and J 2 bases, leaving 19 bases between the germline ends. In DNA, the CDR3 is TGTGCCAGCAGTGTGGCTCAGACAGGAATCTACACAGATACGCAGTATTTT. Residues: CASSVAQTGIYTDTQYF.

This chain connects TRBV7-9 to TRBJ1-1; D gene uncertain. CDR1 is SEHNR and CDR2 is FQNEAQ in the germline V gene (reference sequence). The CDR3 runs 14 residues. The V end was cut by 1 base, the J end by 2 bases, with 8 bases between. In DNA form, the CDR3 reads TGTGCCAGCAGCTTAGGGGGATACAACACTGAAGCTTTCTTT. Its protein is CASSLGGYNTEAFF.

With regard to this clonotype: A single base separates this from a much larger clone, so it may be a read error. The final CDR3 position lacks the conserved phenylalanine or tryptophan, pointing to a likely read error. This chain uses TRBV28 with TRBJ1-5, with 8 bases identical to TRBD1. The J segment lost 5 bases and the V segment lost 5 bases, leaving 5 bases of the junction unmatched. Germline V CDR1 and CDR2: MDHEN, SYDVKM. The CDR3 is made up of 14 amino acids. This chain's CDR3 is CASSMDRVDQPQHL. The CDR3 bases are TGTGCCAGCAGTATGGACAGGGTCGATCAGCCCCAGCATCTT.

At least ten counts were recorded for this clonotype. The gene calls are TRBV6-1 and TRBJ1-2; 11 nucleotides match TRBD1. Germline CDR1 reads MNHNS; CDR2 reads SASEGT. The ends lost 8 bases at V and 5 bases at J; junction bases unmatched: 13. The CDR3 is made up of 16 amino acids. The CDR3: CASAQHGTGGNYGYTF. The CDR3 DNA reads TGTGCCAGCGCCCAGCATGGGACAGGGGGAAATTATGGCTACACCTTC.

The sample holds many counts of this clonotype. The gene calls are TRBV11-2 and TRBJ2-2; D might be TRBD1 (6 bases). Germline values: CDR1 SGHAT, CDR2 FQNNGV. The CDR3 length is 15 residues. Trimming took 1 base from V and 1 from J, leaving 7 bases between them. The CDR3 reads CASSLGTVNTGELFF. The CDR3, as DNA: TGTGCCAGCAGCTTAGGGACAGTGAACACCGGGGAGCTGTTTTTT.

Ten or more counts support this clonotype. V and J are TRBV20-1 and TRBJ2-1, with no clear D. V dropped 0 bases and J dropped 2 bases, with 11 bases sitting between them. From germline, CDR1 is DFQATT and CDR2 SNEGSKA (reference sequence). CDR3 length: 15 residues. CDR3 sequence reads: CSARDDGRPYNEQFF. The CDR3 DNA is TGCAGTGCTAGAGATGACGGCAGGCCCTACAATGAGCAGTTCTTC.

This clonotype was observed a few times. V and J are TRBV27 and TRBJ2-1; D perhaps matches TRBD2 (5 bases). Germline V lookup: CDR1 MNHEY, CDR2 SMNVEV (reference sequence). The CDR3 extends over 13 amino acids. V lost 5 bases and J 12 bases, leaving 17 bases between the germline ends. CDR3 loop: CASSQSPAAGQFF. DNA of the CDR3: TGTGCCAGCAGTCAATCCCCTGCGGCGGGGCAGTTCTTC.

This clonotype was seen a few times. V gene TRBV6-1 combines with J gene TRBJ2-3; tentatively, D is TRBD2 (5 bases). This CDR3 is built from 17 residues. V was clipped by 0 bases and J by 3 bases, with 16 bases between them. CDR1 MNHNS and CDR2 SASEGT come from the germline V gene. CDR3 in amino acids: CASSEAKWEPKTDTQYF. For the CDR3, the DNA is TGTGCCAGCAGTGAAGCGAAGTGGGAGCCCAAGACAGATACGCAGTATTTT.

As for this clonotype: It may be a read error: a sequence one base away is much more abundant. The chain joins TRBV5-5 to TRBJ2-7; TRBD1 matches at 7 bases. From germline, CDR1 is SGHKS and CDR2 YYEKEE (reference sequence). This CDR3 has 15 residues. CDR3 amino acids: CASSLADRVFYGQYF. In nucleotides, the CDR3 is TGTGCCAGCAGCCTCGCTGACAGGGTATTTTACGGGCAGTACTTC.

This chain connects TRBV4-1 to TRBJ1-2; 7 nucleotides align to TRBD1. Germline loops: CDR1 MGHRA, CDR2 YSYEKL. The CDR3 covers 17 residues. J was trimmed by 4 bases and V by 1 base; bases with no gene match: 12. CDR3 loop: CASSQGAPGQQIYGYTF. The CDR3 nucleotides read TGCGCCAGCAGCCAAGGGGCACCGGGACAGCAGATCTATGGCTACACCTTC.

Ten or more counts support this clonotype. The chain couples TRBV20-1 to TRBJ2-1; TRBD2 matches at 8 bases. CDR3 size: 14 residues. Trimming cost V 3 bases and J 3 bases; bases outside gene matches: 4. Germline lookup yields CDR1 DFQATT and CDR2 SNEGSKA (reference sequence). CDR3 in DNA: TGCAGTGCTAGTCACACTAGCGGCTACAATGAGCAGTTCTTC. Protein product: CSASHTSGYNEQFF.

A few counts support this clonotype. The V and J genes are TRBV15 and TRBJ2-3; 8 bases line up with TRBD1. This CDR3 is 16 amino acids long. V lost 1 base and J lost 3; bases outside the gene matches: 6. The germline CDR1 and CDR2 sequences are LNHNV and YYDKDF (reference sequence). The CDR3 protein is CATSRVLGQATDTQYF. In DNA form, the CDR3 reads TGTGCCACCAGCAGAGTTTTGGGACAGGCTACAGATACGCAGTATTTT.

This clonotype has just a few counts. This chain connects TRBV5-1 to TRBJ2-7; D possibly corresponds to TRBD1 (5 bases). This CDR3 is 13 amino acids long. Germline V gives CDR1 SGHRS, CDR2 YFSETQ. Trimming removed 2 bases at V and 6 bases at J, with 12 bases between. The CDR3: CASSFRVDFEQYF. CDR3 nucleotides: TGCGCCAGCAGCTTCAGGGTGGATTTCGAGCAGTACTTC.

This clonotype was recorded at least ten times. This may be a read error: a much more frequent sequence differs by one nucleotide. The rearrangement uses TRBV2 and TRBJ1-2, with a weak D call TRBD1 (5 bases). Trimming took off 8 bases at V and 4 bases at J, with 20 bases between the two ends. Germline V gene lookup returns CDR1 SNHLY and CDR2 FYNNEI. This CDR3 spans 15 amino acids. The CDR3 DNA is TGTGCCAGCCAACGCGGGACCAGGGAGCCCTATGGCTACACCTTC. This sequence encodes CASQRGTREPYGYTF.